This TCR beta chain was captured in a study of shared clonotypes between healthy human individuals. Whole-study context: Each donor's CD8 memory used one plate, CD8 naive two, each CD4 subset three.

Division of CD4+ cells produced a CD45RA+ naive subset and a CD45RA-negative memory subset. Trimming took 4 bases from V and 0 from J, leaving 11 bases between them. This CDR3 region has 15 residues. The germline V gene encodes CDR1 SGHRS and CDR2 YFSETQ. Data came from immunoSEQ multiplex PCR; TCRdb stores just in-frame clones and leaves some out. The table lists more than 1,200,000 clones, about 98.5% of them singletons. The rearrangement joins TRBV5-1 to TRBJ2-4; possible D gene TRBD1, 5 bases. The sample comprised naive CD4+ T cells sorted from blood. Sample subset: CD45RA+ positively selected. The source of this sequence is a man aged 25 to 40 in good health. CDR3 coding DNA: TGCGCCAGCAGCCGAGACAGTGTAGCCAAAAACATTCAGTACTTC. Translation: CASSRDSVAKNIQYF.